A selection of T cell receptor beta chains follows, all from one sample in a study of human T cells and chemical hapten exposure. TCRdb used MiXCR to reprocess the RACE reads, holding one entry per CDR3 protein. This table holds 270,000 or so distinct CDR3 sequences, over 7.5% found once. Sequencing was performed on whole blood, taken in connection with sensitization to the hapten diphenylcyclopropenone (DPC). Receptors were obtained from a man aged 18 to 30 with alopecia areata. Some clones in this sample may be carry-over from other donors' samples. Both conserved end residues are part of each CDR3. Fields, in order: clone size, D gene, V gene, J gene, CDR3 protein, CDR3 DNA. The D gene is left open where the match is weak. Only part of the rows carry a size: once, few, many, or a class if the clone is expanded.

few	-	TRBV6-6	TRBJ1-2	CASSYSISGTDIYYGGIYYGYTF	TGTGCCAGCAGTTACTCGATATCGGGGACGGATATCTACTATGGAGGCATCTACTATGGCTACACCTTC
few	-	TRBV5-6	TRBJ2-2	CASSLRDGNTGELFF	TGTGCCAGCAGCTTAAGGGACGGAAACACCGGGGAGCTGTTTTTT
-	-	TRBV29-1	TRBJ2-3	CSVEYPGPTDTQYF	TGCAGCGTCGAGTACCCCGGACCCACAGATACGCAGTATTTT
few	-	TRBV7-8	TRBJ2-1	CASSNIFNYGGLGNEQFF	TGTGCCAGCAGCAATATTTTTAATTATGGAGGTTTAGGCAATGAGCAGTTCTTC
-	-	TRBV19	TRBJ1-5	CASSAGSHSNQPQHF	TGTGCCAGTTCGGCAGGGAGTCATAGCAATCAGCCCCAGCATTTT
-	-	TRBV4-2	TRBJ1-2	CASSQAEGYYGYTF	TGTGCCAGCAGCCAAGCTGAGGGGTACTATGGCTACACCTTC
-	-	TRBV20-1	TRBJ2-5	CSAREGAQETQYF	TGCAGTGCTAGAGAAGGGGCCCAAGAGACCCAGTACTTC
-	-	TRBV9	TRBJ1-5	CASGVGAGTQFQHF	TGTGCCAGCGGCGTAGGAGCGGGGACTCAGTTCCAGCATTTT
-	-	TRBV20-1	TRBJ2-7	CSARADSPSEQYF	TGCAGTGCTAGAGCGGACAGCCCCTCCGAGCAGTACTTC
-	-	TRBV12-3/TRBV12-4	TRBJ2-7	CASSFGPYEQYF	TGTGCCAGCAGTTTTGGTCCCTACGAGCAGTACTTC
-	TRBD2	TRBV7-2	TRBJ2-7	CASSATSDEQYF	TGTGCCAGCAGCGCAACTAGCGACGAGCAGTACTTC
few	-	TRBV12-3/TRBV12-4	TRBJ1-4	CASSLISSREKLFF	TGTGCCAGCAGTTTAATTTCCAGTCGTGAGAAACTGTTTTTT
few	-	TRBV6-2/TRBV6-3	TRBJ2-1	CASSSGFDEQFF	TGTGCCAGCAGTTCCGGGTTCGATGAGCAGTTCTTC
-	-	TRBV5-4	TRBJ2-3	CASSLTATSTDTQYF	TGTGCCAGCAGCTTAACTGCTACTAGCACAGATACGCAGTATTTT
many	-	TRBV28	TRBJ2-7	CASSLSPGRDEQYF	TGTGCCAGCAGTTTATCGCCGGGTCGGGACGAGCAGTACTTC
medium-sized	-	TRBV14	TRBJ2-1	CASRQTGTVGNEQFF	TGTGCCAGCAGACAAACAGGGACGGTGGGCAATGAGCAGTTCTTC
few	-	TRBV9	TRBJ2-3	CASSPEGGMGTDTQYF	TGTGCCAGCAGCCCGGAGGGGGGAATGGGCACAGATACGCAGTATTTT
many	-	TRBV11-2	TRBJ1-1	CASSLSLGWDTEAFF	TGTGCCAGCAGCTTATCATTAGGTTGGGACACTGAAGCTTTCTTT
many	-	TRBV29-1	TRBJ2-5	CSVLGQTKETQYF	TGCAGCGTTTTGGGACAAACTAAAGAGACCCAGTACTTC
few	-	TRBV7-2	TRBJ1-5	CASTDGQSRNQPQHF	TGTGCCAGCACCGACGGACAGTCTCGAAATCAGCCCCAGCATTTT
many	-	TRBV20-1	TRBJ2-2	CSARVYNTGELFF	TGCAGTGCTAGAGTTTATAACACCGGGGAGCTGTTTTTT
few	-	TRBV6-6	TRBJ1-5	CASSYSEATSNQPQHF	TGTGCCAGCAGTTACTCGGAGGCAACGAGCAATCAGCCCCAGCATTTT
few	TRBD1	TRBV12-3/TRBV12-4	TRBJ1-5	CASSRTTGIEPQHF	TGTGCCAGCAGCAGAACGACAGGGATTGAGCCCCAGCATTTT
few	TRBD1	TRBV2	TRBJ2-5	CASSQGQGVTQYF	TGTGCCAGCAGTCAAGGACAGGGAGTGACCCAGTACTTC
-	-	TRBV6-2/TRBV6-3	TRBJ1-5	CASSPPQDKPSNQPQHF	TGTGCCAGCAGTCCGCCGCAGGACAAACCTAGCAATCAGCCCCAGCATTTT
many	TRBD1	TRBV29-1	TRBJ2-2	CSVEGSIQGPGELFF	TGCAGCGTTGAAGGATCCATACAGGGGCCCGGGGAGCTGTTTTTT
-	TRBD2	TRBV7-8	TRBJ2-7	CASSSTGRYHEQYF	TGTGCCAGCAGCTCAACCGGGAGGTACCACGAGCAGTACTTC
many	-	TRBV27	TRBJ1-1	CASSPYSGMAGTEAFF	TGTGCCAGCAGTCCCTACTCTGGAATGGCGGGCACTGAAGCTTTCTTT
few	-	TRBV6-2/TRBV6-3	TRBJ1-4	CASRNQGSKLFF	TGTGCCAGCAGGAACCAAGGGTCAAAACTGTTTTTT
few	-	TRBV7-9	TRBJ2-3	CASSLGLGQSTDTQYF	TGTGCCAGCAGCTTAGGATTGGGGCAGAGCACAGATACGCAGTATTTT
many	-	TRBV2	TRBJ1-5	CASSDRGFSQPQHF	TGTGCCAGCAGTGACAGGGGATTCAGCCAGCCCCAGCATTTT
many	-	TRBV11-3	TRBJ2-2	CASSLGGRMTGELFF	TGTGCCAGCAGCTTAGGCGGACGGATGACCGGGGAGCTGTTTTTT
few	TRBD1	TRBV4-2	TRBJ1-5	CASSHRPGGAEQPQHF	TGTGCCAGCAGCCACCGACCAGGGGGCGCGGAGCAGCCCCAGCATTTT
few	TRBD2	TRBV9	TRBJ2-7	CASSVEGSGGYEQYF	TGTGCCAGCAGCGTAGAGGGTAGCGGGGGCTACGAGCAGTACTTC
few	-	TRBV20-1	TRBJ2-2	CSARDLVWGETGELFF	TGCAGTGCTAGAGATTTAGTGTGGGGGGAGACCGGGGAGCTGTTTTTT
few	-	TRBV7-3	TRBJ2-3	CASSLLPPDTQYF	TGTGCCAGCAGCCTCCTTCCACCAGATACGCAGTATTTT
many	-	TRBV6-2/TRBV6-3	TRBJ1-2	CASSYSTGQRIYGYTF	TGTGCCAGCAGTTACTCGACAGGACAGAGGATCTATGGCTACACCTTC
many	TRBD2	TRBV10-3	TRBJ2-1	CAASGGSSYNEQFF	TGTGCCGCAAGCGGGGGGAGCTCCTACAATGAGCAGTTCTTC
few	TRBD2	TRBV11-2	TRBJ2-5	CASSSSGGAETQYF	TGTGCCAGCAGCTCTAGCGGGGGGGCCGAGACCCAGTACTTC
few	-	TRBV5-1	TRBJ2-7	CASSSQGLSSYEQYF	TGCGCCAGCAGCTCCCAGGGCTTAAGCTCCTACGAGCAGTACTTC
few	TRBD2	TRBV6-5	TRBJ2-5	CASSWTSGLQETQYF	TGTGCCAGCAGTTGGACTAGCGGTCTCCAAGAGACCCAGTACTTC
few	TRBD1	TRBV9	TRBJ1-1	CASSAVQGGFTEAFF	TGTGCCAGCAGCGCCGTACAGGGGGGGTTCACTGAAGCTTTCTTT
-	TRBD1	TRBV9	TRBJ1-1	CASSIGTAFYTEAFF	TGTGCCAGCAGCATCGGGACAGCGTTCTACACTGAAGCTTTCTTT
-	-	TRBV7-2	TRBJ2-3	CASSLSLRDTQYF	TGTGCCAGCAGCCTATCCCTTCGCGATACGCAGTATTTT
many	-	TRBV7-9	TRBJ1-6	CASSLRTGLSSPLHF	TGTGCCAGCAGCCTGAGAACAGGGCTGAGTTCACCCCTCCACTTT
-	TRBD2	TRBV10-3	TRBJ2-3	CAIRAGGLAGRTDTQYF	TGTGCCATCAGAGCCGGTGGACTAGCGGGGAGGACAGATACGCAGTATTTT